The 24 T cell receptor beta chains below all came from one sample that was sequenced in a study of T-cell reconstitution after alpha-beta-depleted transplantation in children. Researchers prepared the TCRbeta library using unique molecular identifiers, the study reports. Each CDR3 protein is one row after TCRdb ran MiXCR on the PCR reads. The sample holds about 420,000 distinct CDR3 sequences, roughly 15% seen once. The sample here was PBMCs, mostly from graft donor cells, taken 360 days after TCRalphabeta/CD19-depleted stem cell transplant. The origin of the receptors is a boy younger than two who had a stem cell transplant for Wiskott-Aldrich syndrome, so the T cells may come from the graft donor.

This sequence joins TRBV5-1 and TRBJ1-2; D unclear. The CDR3 has 13 amino acids. V dropped 0 bases and J dropped 5 bases, with 8 bases sitting between them. CDR1 is SGHRS and CDR2 is YFSETQ in the germline V gene. The DNA of the CDR3 is TGCGCCAGCAGCTTGGGCAGGCAGTATGGCTACACCTTC. This sequence encodes CASSLGRQYGYTF.

This clonotype occurred a few times. CDR3 DNA sequence: TGTGCCAGCTATGCCCAGCCGGGTACAGCCACAGATACGCAGTATTTT. This gives the protein CASYAQPGTATDTQYF. The gene calls are TRBV6-5 and TRBJ2-3; D call uncertain. Trimming removed 8 bases at V and 2 bases at J, with 20 bases between. Germline values: CDR1 MNHEY, CDR2 SVGAGI. The CDR3 extends over 16 amino acids.

The table lists this clonotype with a few counts. J is TRBJ2-2 and V is TRBV19; 10 nucleotides match TRBD1. The V gene's germline CDR1 is LNHDA and CDR2 SQIVND (reference sequence). The CDR3 is 17 residues long. V lost 5 bases, J lost 6 bases, and 12 bases stayed unmatched. The CDR3: CASSAPRTGGHSGELFF. CDR3 nucleotide sequence: TGTGCCAGTAGTGCTCCGAGGACAGGGGGTCACTCCGGGGAGCTGTTTTTT.

V is TRBV20-1 and J is TRBJ1-6; D is ambiguous. The ends were cut back, 2 bases at V and 5 bases at J, with 7 bases in the middle. CDR3 length: 13 residues. Germline values: CDR1 DFQATT, CDR2 SNEGSKA (reference sequence). DNA of the CDR3: TGCAGTGCTAGAAACGTGAATAATTCACCCCTCCACTTT. Its protein is CSARNVNNSPLHF.

There are a few counts of this clonotype. The J gene is TRBJ2-3, the V gene TRBV2; D is unclear. The CDR3 has 15 residues. Germline loops: CDR1 SNHLY, CDR2 FYNNEI. V gave up 2 bases and J gave up 0 bases, with 9 bases separating them. The chain's CDR3 is CASSESESSTDTQYF. The CDR3 DNA follows: TGTGCCAGCAGTGAATCAGAATCTAGCACAGATACGCAGTATTTT.

For this clonotype: The germline gene is not matched at one end of the junction; a read error may be the cause. The chain is built from TRBV7-8 and TRBJ2-5, with TRBD2 matching over 11 bases. Germline CDR1 SGHVS, CDR2 FQNEAQ. The CDR3 contains 19 residues. CDR3 in DNA: TGTGCCAGCAGCTTAGCGTACACTAGCGGGAGATTGGAACAAGGGACCCAGTACTTC. Its protein is CASSLAYTSGRLEQGTQYF.

V usage is TRBV5-6 and J usage is TRBJ2-7; no definite D call. Germline V gives CDR1 SGHDT, CDR2 YYEEEE. The CDR3 loop spans 15 amino acids. V lost 0 bases, J lost 5 bases, and 15 bases lay in between. CDR3: CASSLAGRMADEQYF. The CDR3 coding sequence is TGTGCCAGCAGCTTGGCCGGGCGGATGGCCGACGAGCAGTACTTC.

The rearrangement uses TRBV5-1 and TRBJ2-2; TRBD2 might be the D (5 bases). CDR3 size: 14 residues. Germline CDR1 and CDR2: SGHRS and YFSETQ. V gave up 4 bases and J gave up 7 bases, with 14 bases separating them. The CDR3 DNA reads as TGCGCCAGCAGCCGGGGAGTCCTAGGCGGGGAGCTGTTTTTT. This sequence encodes CASSRGVLGGELFF.

CDR3 coding DNA: TGTGCCAGCAGCCCTCTAAAGGGTGCGACCCAGTACTTC. Amino acids: CASSPLKGATQYF. The chain has TRBV7-2 and TRBJ2-5; D not certain. Germline V gene lookup returns CDR1 SGHTA and CDR2 FQGNSA. CDR3 length: 13 amino acids. V gave up 5 bases and J gave up 7 bases, with 14 bases separating them.

The chain couples TRBV2 to TRBJ1-1; D remains unclear. The CDR3 contains 12 residues. V lost 6 bases and J lost 9, with 14 bases in between. In germline, CDR1 is SNHLY, CDR2 FYNNEI. CDR3 DNA sequence: TGTGCCAGCAGGGAGGGAAAAGGTCAAGCTTTCTTT. The encoded protein is CASREGKGQAFF.

This chain links TRBV6-1 with TRBJ2-3, with D possibly being TRBD1 or TRBD2 (7 bases each). This CDR3 contains 17 residues. Trimming removed 6 bases at V and 5 bases at J, with 24 bases between. The V gene's germline CDR1 is MNHNS and CDR2 SASEGT. CDR3 amino acids: CASSWTSGGRGQDTQYF. As DNA, the CDR3 is TGTGCCAGCAGCTGGACATCTGGGGGGAGGGGGCAAGATACGCAGTATTTT.

The table lists this clonotype with a few counts. The chain has TRBV10-3 and TRBJ2-7; weak D call: TRBD1 (5 bases). CDR1 and CDR2 from the germline V gene are ENHRY and SYGVKD. The length of the CDR3 is 15 residues. V lost 1 base and J lost 4, with 14 bases in between. The DNA of the CDR3 is TGTGCCATCAGTGAGTTTACAGGCATTGGGTACGAGCAGTACTTC. This encodes CAISEFTGIGYEQYF.

This clonotype was seen a handful of times. This chain joins TRBV11-2 and TRBJ2-7; 9 bases agree with TRBD1. This CDR3 has 19 residues. CDR1 is SGHAT, CDR2 FQNNGV, per germline. Unmatched junction bases numbered 19, after V lost 4 bases and J lost 3 bases. CDR3 sequence (DNA): TGTGCCAGCAGCTCAGTAACAGGGGGCGCTTTGTCTAGGGGCTACGAGCAGTACTTC. As protein: CASSSVTGGALSRGYEQYF.

The rearrangement uses TRBV5-1 and TRBJ1-2, with a weak D call TRBD1 (6 bases). The CDR3 has 15 amino acids. V lost 0 bases to trimming and J lost 5 bases, with 14 bases between them. Germline V gives CDR1 SGHRS, CDR2 YFSETQ. The CDR3 reads CASSLDPTGIYGYTF. The DNA for the CDR3 is TGCGCCAGCAGCTTGGACCCGACAGGAATATATGGCTACACCTTC.

In its sample, this clonotype was seen a few times. The gene calls are TRBV5-1 and TRBJ2-3; D not resolved. Trimming removed 4 bases from V and 0 bases from J, with 12 bases in between. The CDR3 has 15 residues. Per germline, CDR1 SGHRS and CDR2 YFSETQ. DNA for the CDR3: TGCGCCAGCAGCGGCGGTTGGGCTAGCACAGATACGCAGTATTTT. Encoded protein: CASSGGWASTDTQYF.

This clonotype has a handful of counts. The CDR3: CASSSEFGELFF. The CDR3 DNA reads as TGCGCCAGCAGTTCGGAGTTCGGGGAGCTGTTTTTT. The chain has TRBV10-2 and TRBJ2-2; D remains ambiguous. The CDR3 is 12 residues long. Deletions cut 5 bases from V and 7 bases from J, with 8 bases between. From germline, CDR1 is WSHSY and CDR2 SAAADI.

The chain carries TRBV6-5 and TRBJ1-6; 10 bases line up with TRBD1. The CDR3 has 16 residues. The germline V gene has CDR1 MNHEY and CDR2 SVGAGI. The V gene end was trimmed by 6 bases and the J gene end by 4 bases; junction bases not matched to a gene: 6. The CDR3 nucleotides read TGTGCCAGCAGCACCGGGACAGGGGTTTATAATTCACCCCTCCACTTT. Amino acid sequence: CASSTGTGVYNSPLHF.

This clonotype has more than one count but fewer than ten. CDR3: CASSLVALGTDTQYF. The CDR3 region has the DNA TGTGCCAGCAGCTTGGTGGCTTTGGGCACAGATACGCAGTATTTT. The chain carries TRBV5-5 and TRBJ2-3; D is unresolved. This CDR3 region has 15 residues. Germline lookup yields CDR1 SGHKS and CDR2 YYEKEE (reference sequence). The V and J ends lost 0 bases and 1 base respectively, with 9 bases between them.

The sample holds a few counts of this clonotype. The rearrangement uses TRBV20-1 and TRBJ2-1; D is ambiguous. The CDR3 has 11 residues. CDR1 is DFQATT, CDR2 SNEGSKA, per germline (reference sequence). Trimming removed 2 bases from V and 10 bases from J, with 9 bases in between. This CDR3 is CSARPNWEQFF. CDR3 in DNA: TGCAGTGCTAGACCTAACTGGGAGCAGTTCTTC.

In this sample, this clonotype turned up a few times. The chain is built from TRBV12-3 or TRBV12-4 and TRBJ2-7; 7 positions agree with TRBD2. CDR3 length equals 13 residues. Trimming took 8 bases from V and 3 from J; bases not matched to a gene: 7. CDR3 nucleotides: TGTGCCAGCTTCCGGGACTATAGCTACGAGCAGTACTTC. Translating gives CASFRDYSYEQYF.

The rearrangement joins TRBV5-1 to TRBJ2-2; D is unclear. Trimming removed 0 bases at V and 4 bases at J, with 16 bases between. There are 17 residues in the CDR3. Germline V gene lookup returns CDR1 SGHRS and CDR2 YFSETQ. The CDR3 coding sequence is TGCGCCAGCAGCTTGGCCCCAGGAGTCCCGGTCACCGGGGAGCTGTTTTTT. It yields the protein CASSLAPGVPVTGELFF.

This clonotype was counted only a few times. The chain uses TRBV20-1 and TRBJ1-1; D is unresolved. The CDR3 totals 12 residues. Germline CDR1 is DFQATT and CDR2 is SNEGSKA (reference sequence). Trimming removed 2 bases from V and 12 bases from J, with 16 bases in between. This CDR3 is CSARNVGSRTFF. DNA of the CDR3: TGCAGTGCTAGAAATGTAGGGTCGCGGACTTTCTTT.

The chain recombines TRBV30 with TRBJ1-2; 8 bases match TRBD1. Germline trimming cut 5 bases from V and 8 bases from J; bases unmatched to any gene: 10. CDR1 and CDR2 from the germline V gene are GTSNPN and SVGIG (reference sequence). The CDR3 has 13 amino acids. The CDR3 here is CAWGRRTGIGYTF. The DNA for the CDR3 is TGTGCCTGGGGTCGGCGGACAGGGATCGGCTACACCTTC.

This clonotype was seen once. In DNA, the CDR3 is TGTGCCAGCAGTGTCCTAGCGGGGGGGCCTCGGAATGAGCAGTTCTTC. Its protein product is CASSVLAGGPRNEQFF. The chain couples TRBV2 to TRBJ2-1, with TRBD2 identical over 12 bases. CDR1 is SNHLY, CDR2 FYNNEI, per germline. CDR3 length: 16 residues. V dropped 4 bases and J dropped 7; count of bases not matched to a gene: 8.